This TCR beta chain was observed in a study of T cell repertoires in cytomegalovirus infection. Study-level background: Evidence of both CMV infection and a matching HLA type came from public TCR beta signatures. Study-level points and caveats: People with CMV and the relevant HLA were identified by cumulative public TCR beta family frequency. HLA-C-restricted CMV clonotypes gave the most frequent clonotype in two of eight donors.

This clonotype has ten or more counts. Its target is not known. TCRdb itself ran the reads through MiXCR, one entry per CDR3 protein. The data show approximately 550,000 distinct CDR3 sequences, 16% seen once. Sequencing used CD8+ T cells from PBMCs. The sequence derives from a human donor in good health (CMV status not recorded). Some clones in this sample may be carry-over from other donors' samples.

Here the CDR3 reads CASSITGMDTQYF. The CDR3 DNA is TGTGCCAGCAGCATCACAGGGATGGATACGCAGTATTTT. V and J are TRBV5-4 and TRBJ2-3; weak D call: TRBD1 (6 bases). This CDR3 comprises 13 residues. The ends were cut back, 4 bases at V and 6 bases at J, with 12 bases in the middle. Germline assignment: CDR1 SGHNT and CDR2 YYREEE (reference sequence).